This TCR beta chain was observed in a study of CD8+CD57+ T cells in acquired aplastic anemia. Patients chosen for sequencing had CD8+CD57+ cells that had expanded, as shown by flow cytometry. Only a few counts were recorded for this clonotype. The template used for profiling TCR beta VDJ and CDR3 was genomic DNA. TCRdb called the reads again in MiXCR, with one record for every CDR3 protein. The sample carries some 98,000 distinct CDR3 sequences, 55% to 75% recorded once. The length of the CDR3 is 11 residues. V gave up 11 bases and J gave up 6 bases, with 11 bases separating them. This receptor was obtained from a human donor with aplastic anemia. The gene calls are TRBV12-3 or TRBV12-4 and TRBJ2-1; D unclear. The sample taken for sequencing was sorted CD4+, CD8+, or CD8+CD57+ T cells (not recorded which) from PBMCs. CDR3 bases: TGTGCCGTCTACAGAATCAATGAGCAGTTCTTC. It encodes CAVYRINEQFF.